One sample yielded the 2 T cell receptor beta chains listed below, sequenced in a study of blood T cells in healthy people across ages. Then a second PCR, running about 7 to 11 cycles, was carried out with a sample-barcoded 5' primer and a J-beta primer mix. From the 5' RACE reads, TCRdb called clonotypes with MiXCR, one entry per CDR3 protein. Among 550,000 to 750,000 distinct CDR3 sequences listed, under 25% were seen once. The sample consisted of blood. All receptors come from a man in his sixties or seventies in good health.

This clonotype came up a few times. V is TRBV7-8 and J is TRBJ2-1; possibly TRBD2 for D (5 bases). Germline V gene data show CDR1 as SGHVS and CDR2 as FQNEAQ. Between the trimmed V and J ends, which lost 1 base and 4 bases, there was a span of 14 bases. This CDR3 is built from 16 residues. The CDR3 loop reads CASSLGSGGGYNEQFF. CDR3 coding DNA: TGTGCCAGCAGCTTAGGATCCGGCGGCGGGTACAATGAGCAGTTCTTC. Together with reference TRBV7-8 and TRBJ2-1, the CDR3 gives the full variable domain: GAGVSQSPRYKVAKRGQDVALRCDPISGHVSLFWYQQALGQGPEFLTYFQNEAQLDKSGLPSDRFFAERPEGSVSTLKIQRTQQEDSAVYLCASSLGSGGGYNEQFFGPGTRLTVL.

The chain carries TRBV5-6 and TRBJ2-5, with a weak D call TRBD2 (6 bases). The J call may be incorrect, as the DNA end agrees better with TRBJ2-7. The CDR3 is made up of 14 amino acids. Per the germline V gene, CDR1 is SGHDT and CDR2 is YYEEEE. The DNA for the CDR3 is TGTGCCAGCAGCCCGAGCGGGCACTTCTACGAGCAGTACTTC. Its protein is CASSPSGHFYEQYF.